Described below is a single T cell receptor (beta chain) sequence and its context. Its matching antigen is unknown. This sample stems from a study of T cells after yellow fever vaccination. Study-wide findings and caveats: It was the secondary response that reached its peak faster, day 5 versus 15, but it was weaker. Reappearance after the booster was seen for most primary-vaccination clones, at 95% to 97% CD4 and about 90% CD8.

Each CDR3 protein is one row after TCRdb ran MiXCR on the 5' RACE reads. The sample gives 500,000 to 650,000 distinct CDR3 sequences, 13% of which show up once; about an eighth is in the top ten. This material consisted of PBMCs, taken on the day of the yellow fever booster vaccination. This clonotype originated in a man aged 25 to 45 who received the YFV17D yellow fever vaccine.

The CDR3 coding sequence is TGTGCCAGCGGGAGGACTAGCGGGTCCTCGGCCGGCAATGAGCAGTTCTTC. This sequence encodes CASGRTSGSSAGNEQFF. This chain links TRBV19 with TRBJ2-1; 11 bases line up with TRBD2. Germline values: CDR1 LNHDA, CDR2 SQIVND (reference sequence). This CDR3 is 17 amino acids long. The V segment lost 9 bases and the J segment 6 bases; nucleotides outside the gene matches: 16.